The 30 T cell receptor beta chains given below trace back to one sample, sequenced in a study of cytomegalovirus exposure and HLA in healthy donors. A multiplex PCR was run with 60 Vbeta primers and 13 Jbeta primers. Using immunoSEQ multiplex PCR, the repertoire was profiled, and TCRdb retains in-frame clones only, with some absent. Counted here are 98,000 or so clones, 65% to 80% occurring once; the ten biggest clones make up 16%. The sequencing input was PBMCs. The receptors here all came from a man in his fifties or sixties in good health and CMV-seropositive.

The V gene is TRBV28, the J gene TRBJ2-3; 8 bases agree with TRBD2. The CDR3 contains 15 residues. Germline-derived CDR1 and CDR2 are MDHEN and SYDVKM. The ends lost 2 bases at V and 0 bases at J; junction bases unmatched: 1. CDR3 nucleotide sequence: TGTGCCAGCAGTTTACCGGGGGGGAGCACAGATACGCAGTATTTT. As protein: CASSLPGGSTDTQYF.

The rearrangement joins TRBV5-4 to TRBJ1-1, with D possibly being TRBD1 (5 bases). CDR1 is SGHNT, CDR2 YYREEE, per germline (reference sequence). V dropped 0 bases and J dropped 6 bases, with 9 bases sitting between them. The CDR3 totals 13 residues. The CDR3 protein is CASSLDRRAEAFF. Written as DNA, the CDR3 is TGTGCCAGCAGCTTGGACAGGAGGGCTGAAGCTTTCTTT.

V usage is TRBV29-1 and J usage is TRBJ2-5; 8 nucleotides agree with TRBD2. Gene TRBJ2-7 matches the end of the DNA better, so the J call may be wrong. The CDR3 totals 13 residues. Germline CDR1 and CDR2: SQVTM and ANQGSEA. The DNA of the CDR3 is TGCAGCGCCGGGCAGCTAGCGGGCTACGAGCAGTACTTC. This codes for CSAGQLAGYEQYF.

In its sample, this clone was seen once. The chain has TRBV14 and TRBJ1-2; D call uncertain. V gave up 3 bases and J gave up 10 bases, with 12 bases separating them. Germline V gene data show CDR1 as SGHDN and CDR2 as FVKESK. This CDR3 is 12 amino acids long. CDR3: CASSHRGRDYTF. CDR3 nucleotide sequence: TGTGCCAGCAGCCATCGAGGTCGAGACTACACCTTC.

J is TRBJ2-5 and V is TRBV5-4; weak D call: TRBD1 (6 bases). Germline V lookup: CDR1 SGHNT, CDR2 YYREEE (reference sequence). The V gene lost 4 bases and the J gene lost 5 bases, with 18 bases spanning the gap. The CDR3 covers 15 residues. The CDR3 protein is CASSIARGRGETQYF. The CDR3 region has the DNA TGTGCCAGCAGCATAGCCAGGGGAAGGGGGGAGACCCAGTACTTC.

This clone was recorded once. The CDR3 here is CASSGLGGAQPQHF. The CDR3 region has the DNA TGTGCCAGCAGTGGCCTAGGGGGGGCTCAGCCCCAGCATTTT. This chain uses TRBV6-5 with TRBJ1-5; D may be TRBD1 (6 bases). Germline V gene data show CDR1 as MNHEY and CDR2 as SVGAGI. V lost 5 bases and J lost 6, with 14 bases in between. The length of the CDR3 is 14 residues.

V and J are TRBV11-2 and TRBJ2-7; D gene unclear. Germline loops: CDR1 SGHAT, CDR2 FQNNGV. V lost 1 base and J lost 2, with 9 bases in between. CDR3 length: 14 amino acids. The DNA of the CDR3 is TGTGCCAGCAGCTTAGGCTACCCGACCTACGAGCAGTACTTC. Translating it yields CASSLGYPTYEQYF.

This chain joins TRBV19 and TRBJ2-2, with TRBD2 matching 9 bases. The CDR3 is made up of 19 amino acids. Germline CDR1 reads LNHDA; CDR2 reads SQIVND (reference sequence). Germline trimming cut 4 bases from V and 2 bases from J; bases unmatched to any gene: 14. In DNA form, the CDR3 reads TGTGCCAGTAGTAAATTGGGAGGGCTAGCGGGGAAAAACACCGGGGAGCTGTTTTTT. Translation: CASSKLGGLAGKNTGELFF.

The CDR3 is CASSPGDSFTDTQYF. CDR3 sequence (DNA): TGTGCCAGCAGTCCGGGGGACAGCTTCACAGATACGCAGTATTTT. The J gene is TRBJ2-3, the V gene TRBV27; TRBD1 might be the D (7 bases). CDR3 length equals 15 residues. V lost 5 bases and J 2 bases, leaving 14 bases between the germline ends. The germline gives CDR1 MNHEY, CDR2 SMNVEV (reference sequence).

The chain couples TRBV5-1 to TRBJ1-5; 8 positions match TRBD1. The J segment lost 2 bases and the V segment lost 4 bases, leaving 8 bases of the junction unmatched. Germline lookup yields CDR1 SGHRS and CDR2 YFSETQ. CDR3 size: 16 residues. The CDR3, as DNA: TGCGCCAGCAGCATCGGGACAGGACCTCGCAATCAGCCCCAGCATTTT. The encoded protein is CASSIGTGPRNQPQHF.

This clone was recorded once. The gene calls are TRBV5-6 and TRBJ2-1; TRBD1 agrees at 7 bases. The CDR3 runs 14 residues. The V gene's germline CDR1 is SGHDT and CDR2 YYEEEE. V lost 4 bases to trimming and J lost 7 bases; unmatched junction nucleotides: 8. DNA of the CDR3: TGTGCCAGCAGCCCGGACAGGCTTGGAAATGAGCAGTTCTTC. It is translated as CASSPDRLGNEQFF.

V and J are TRBV5-1 and TRBJ1-1; possible D gene TRBD1, 5 bases. V was trimmed by 3 bases and J by 0 bases, leaving 15 bases between them. CDR3 length equals 16 residues. The germline V gene encodes CDR1 SGHRS and CDR2 YFSETQ. CDR3 sequence (DNA): TGCGCCAGCAGCTCGGCAGGGTGGGGAATGAACACTGAAGCTTTCTTT. It encodes CASSSAGWGMNTEAFF.

The rearrangement uses TRBV4-3 and TRBJ1-3; D is unclear. Looked up from germline, CDR1 is LGHNA and CDR2 is YSLEER. CDR3 length: 13 residues. V was trimmed by 6 bases and J by 2 bases, leaving 8 bases between them. CDR3 residues: CASRADTGNTIYF. For the CDR3, the DNA is TGCGCCAGCAGGGCGGATACTGGAAACACCATATATTTT.

The gene calls are TRBV7-2 and TRBJ2-1; the D gene is possibly TRBD2 (6 bases). The germline V gene encodes CDR1 SGHTA and CDR2 FQGNSA. The CDR3 runs to 13 residues. Trimming took off 0 bases at V and 9 bases at J, with 9 bases between the two ends. CDR3 sequence: CASSLAAGSEQFF. DNA of the CDR3: TGTGCCAGCAGCTTAGCGGCGGGGTCTGAGCAGTTCTTC.

The V and J genes are TRBV28 and TRBJ1-3, with D tentatively TRBD1 (5 bases). The CDR3 extends over 14 amino acids. Germline CDR1 is MDHEN and CDR2 is SYDVKM. V was clipped by 3 bases and J by 4 bases, with 10 bases between them. Here the CDR3 DNA reads TGTGCCAGCAGTTTCGGGGGGTCCGGAAACACCATATATTTT. Amino acids: CASSFGGSGNTIYF.

This chain joins TRBV19 and TRBJ1-2, with 7 nucleotides matching TRBD1. Germline V gives CDR1 LNHDA, CDR2 SQIVND (reference sequence). CDR3 length: 15 residues. The V and J ends lost 3 bases and 8 bases, in that order; junction bases with no gene match: 12. CDR3 nucleotide sequence: TGTGCCAGTAGTATCCCTGACAGGGTGCAGGACGGCTACACCTTC. Translated, it gives CASSIPDRVQDGYTF. Together with reference TRBV19 and TRBJ1-2, the CDR3 gives the full variable domain: DGGITQSPKYLFRKEGQNVTLSCEQNLNHDAMYWYRQDPGQGLRLIYYSQIVNDFQKGDIAEGYSVSREKKESFPLTVTSAQKNPTAFYLCASSIPDRVQDGYTFGSGTRLTVV.

This clone was detected only once. The chain is built from TRBV27 and TRBJ2-1; the D gene is possibly TRBD2 (5 bases). The CDR3 runs to 14 residues. V lost 2 bases to trimming and J lost 4 bases, with 9 bases between them. Per the germline V gene, CDR1 is MNHEY and CDR2 is SMNVEV (reference sequence). The CDR3 reads CASSLAGDYNEQFF. CDR3 nucleotide sequence: TGTGCCAGCAGTTTAGCGGGTGATTACAATGAGCAGTTCTTC.

This sequence joins TRBV7-2 and TRBJ2-1; 11 positions match TRBD2. V shed 5 bases, J shed 6 bases, and the junction held 9 bases outside the gene matches. The CDR3 contains 16 residues. The germline V gene has CDR1 SGHTA and CDR2 FQGNSA. The DNA for the CDR3 is TGTGCCAGCAGCGACTCCACCGGGACTAGCGGCAATGAGCAGTTCTTC. Translated, it gives CASSDSTGTSGNEQFF.

The gene calls are TRBV10-3 and TRBJ2-1; 13 bases agree with TRBD2. V was pared by 0 bases and J by 8 bases, with 10 bases of the junction left unmatched. This CDR3 is built from 18 residues. CDR1 and CDR2 (germline): ENHRY, SYGVKD. The CDR3 spells CAISESLAGGLDADEQFF. CDR3 coding DNA: TGTGCCATCAGTGAGTCACTAGCGGGGGGGCTTGACGCGGATGAGCAGTTCTTC.

The chain combines TRBV5-1 with TRBJ2-1; D uncertain. V was trimmed by 0 bases and J by 1 base, leaving 11 bases between them. The CDR3 covers 16 residues. CDR1 is SGHRS and CDR2 is YFSETQ in the germline V gene. CDR3 coding DNA: TGCGCCAGCAGCTTGGACAGCCAAAGGTCCTACAATGAGCAGTTCTTC. Translating gives CASSLDSQRSYNEQFF.

V gene TRBV6-1 combines with J gene TRBJ1-2, with 11 bases that match TRBD1. V trimming: 10 bases; J trimming: 4 bases; junction bases outside the gene matches: 11. Germline V gene sequence: CDR1 MNHNS, CDR2 SASEGT. The CDR3 is made up of 15 amino acids. The CDR3 region is CAILRDRGSGYGYTF. In DNA, the CDR3 is TGTGCCATTCTCCGGGACAGGGGGTCGGGCTATGGCTACACCTTC.

The chain uses TRBV19 and TRBJ1-5; 11 positions match TRBD1. With 8 bases clipped from V and 7 bases from J, the junction kept 4 bases outside the gene matches. Germline loops: CDR1 LNHDA, CDR2 SQIVND (reference sequence). The CDR3 is made up of 13 amino acids. CDR3 amino acids: CASGTGGRQPQHF. In DNA form, the CDR3 reads TGTGCCAGTGGGACAGGGGGTAGGCAGCCCCAGCATTTT.

This chain joins TRBV10-1 and TRBJ2-1; D unresolved. In germline, CDR1 is WNHNN, CDR2 SYGVQD (reference sequence). The CDR3 extends over 15 amino acids. Between the trimmed V and J ends, which lost 7 bases and 6 bases, there was a span of 19 bases. The CDR3 protein is CASISEEIRRNEQFF. As DNA, the CDR3 is TGCGCCAGCATCTCCGAGGAGATAAGGCGCAATGAGCAGTTCTTC.

This chain links TRBV6-5 with TRBJ1-2, with D perhaps matching TRBD1 (6 bases). Germline lookup yields CDR1 MNHEY and CDR2 SVGAGI. Between the trimmed V and J ends, which lost 3 bases and 8 bases, there was a span of 22 bases. The CDR3 runs to 16 residues. The CDR3 DNA follows: TGTGCCAGCAGTTATGCTGGGGACAAGGCTCCTCGGGGCTACACCTTC. It yields the protein CASSYAGDKAPRGYTF.

The chain has TRBV7-6 and TRBJ2-7, with D maybe TRBD1 (8 bases). Germline-derived CDR1 and CDR2 are SGHVS and FNYEAQ. The ends were cut back, 3 bases at V and 5 bases at J, with 14 bases in the middle. This CDR3 has 14 residues. CDR3 protein: CASSFDRGGDEQYF. The CDR3, as DNA: TGTGCCAGCAGCTTCGACAGGGGAGGGGACGAGCAGTACTTC. Looking up the rest from reference TRBV7-6 and TRBJ2-7 gives the full variable domain: GAGVSQSPRYKVTKRGQDVALRCDPISGHVSLYWYRQALGQGPEFLTYFNYEAQQDKSGLPNDRFSAERPEGSISTLTIQRTEQRDSAMYRCASSFDRGGDEQYFGPGTRLTVT.

The CDR3 here is CASSESGALGTEQYF. CDR3 DNA: TGTGCCAGCAGTGAATCGGGAGCCCTGGGAACCGAGCAGTACTTC. The V and J genes are TRBV25-1 and TRBJ2-7, with D maybe TRBD2 (6 bases). The CDR3 has 15 amino acids. The V and J ends lost 1 base and 6 bases respectively, with 16 bases between them. CDR1 and CDR2 (germline): MGHDK, SYGVNS.

The rearrangement joins TRBV7-9 to TRBJ2-5, with D hard to call. Germline V gene lookup returns CDR1 SEHNR and CDR2 FQNEAQ (reference sequence). This CDR3 has 17 residues. V dropped 1 base and J dropped 7 bases, with 22 bases sitting between them. CDR3 region: CASSLGVGQRRFGTQYF. The CDR3 DNA follows: TGTGCCAGCAGCTTAGGGGTGGGTCAGCGAAGATTTGGGACCCAGTACTTC. The full variable domain, its missing parts supplied by reference TRBV7-9 and TRBJ2-5, is DTGVSQNPRHKITKRGQNVTFRCDPISEHNRLYWYRQTLGQGPEFLTYFQNEAQLEKSRLLSDRFSAERPKGSFSTLEIQRTEQGDSAMYLCASSLGVGQRRFGTQYFGPGTRLLVL.

The rearrangement uses TRBV5-4 and TRBJ1-1; TRBD1 aligns across 10 bases. The CDR3 extends over 12 amino acids. CDR1 is SGHNT and CDR2 is YYREEE in the germline V gene (reference sequence). Here the CDR3 reads CTWGDRGTEAFF. The CDR3 nucleotides read TGTACCTGGGGGGACAGGGGCACTGAAGCTTTCTTT.

This chain links TRBV6-5 with TRBJ2-5; perhaps TRBD1 as D (6 bases). TRBJ2-7 matches the DNA end more closely, so the J call is doubtful. The germline CDR1 and CDR2 sequences are MNHEY and SVGAGI. The CDR3 loop spans 14 amino acids. The CDR3 sequence is CASTTTGPSYEQYF. CDR3 in DNA: TGTGCCAGCACTACCACAGGGCCCTCCTACGAGCAGTACTTC.

This chain uses TRBV10-2 with TRBJ2-1; no firm D call. Germline V gene sequence: CDR1 WSHSY, CDR2 SAAADI. V lost 2 bases, J lost 12 bases, and 8 bases lay in between. This CDR3 comprises 11 residues. CDR3 sequence (DNA): TGCGCCAGCAGTGAGGAGCTAATGCAGTTCTTC. Protein: CASSEELMQFF.